This T cell receptor (beta chain) is from a study of blood T cell repertoires in COVID-19. Germline assignment: CDR1 GTSNPN and CDR2 SVGIG (reference sequence). This CDR3 is 16 amino acids long. V lost 1 base, J lost 0 bases, and 6 bases stayed unmatched. This clone was seen a handful of times. Using immunoSEQ multiplex PCR, the repertoire was profiled, and TCRdb retains in-frame clones only, with some absent. Of about 97,000 clones listed, 85% were seen once; the top ten hold around 2%. The receptor was isolated from a woman in her 70s with active or convalescent COVID-19. The sequencing sample was made of peripheral blood. The genes are TRBV30 and TRBJ1-5; 7 bases map to TRBD1. CDR3 nucleotides: TGTGCCTGGAGTGAGAGGGGACAGCTTAGCAATCAGCCCCAGCATTTT. This translates into CAWSERGQLSNQPQHF.